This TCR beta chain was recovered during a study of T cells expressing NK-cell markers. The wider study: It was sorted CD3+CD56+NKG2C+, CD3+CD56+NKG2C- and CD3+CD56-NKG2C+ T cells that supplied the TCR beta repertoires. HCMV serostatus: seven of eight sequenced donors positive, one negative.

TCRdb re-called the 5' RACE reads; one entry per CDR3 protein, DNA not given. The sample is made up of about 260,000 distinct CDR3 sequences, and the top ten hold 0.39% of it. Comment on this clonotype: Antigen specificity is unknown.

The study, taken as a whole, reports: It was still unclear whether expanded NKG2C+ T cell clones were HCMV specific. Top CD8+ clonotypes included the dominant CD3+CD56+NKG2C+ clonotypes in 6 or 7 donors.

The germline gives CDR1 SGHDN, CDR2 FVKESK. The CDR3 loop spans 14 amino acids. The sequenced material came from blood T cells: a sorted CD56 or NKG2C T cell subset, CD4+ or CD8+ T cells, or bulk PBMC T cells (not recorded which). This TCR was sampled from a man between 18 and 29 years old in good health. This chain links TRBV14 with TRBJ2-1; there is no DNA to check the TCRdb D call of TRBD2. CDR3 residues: CASSQGRAHGEQFF.